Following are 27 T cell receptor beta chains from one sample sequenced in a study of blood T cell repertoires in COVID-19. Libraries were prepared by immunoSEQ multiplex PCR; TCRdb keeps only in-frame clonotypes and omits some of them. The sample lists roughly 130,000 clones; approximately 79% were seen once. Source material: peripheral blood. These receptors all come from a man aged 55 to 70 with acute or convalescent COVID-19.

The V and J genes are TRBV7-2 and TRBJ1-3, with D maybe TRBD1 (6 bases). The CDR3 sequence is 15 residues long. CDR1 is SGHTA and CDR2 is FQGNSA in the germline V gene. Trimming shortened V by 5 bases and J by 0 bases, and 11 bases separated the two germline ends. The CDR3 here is CASSPARGSGNTIYF. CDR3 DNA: TGTGCCAGCAGCCCAGCCAGGGGCTCTGGAAACACCATATATTTT.

The CDR3 sequence: CASSPRGKGDEQFF. The CDR3 DNA is TGTGCCAGCAGCCCTAGGGGGAAAGGGGATGAGCAGTTCTTC. The chain has TRBV7-3 and TRBJ2-1, with TRBD1 as a possible D gene (6 bases). The V gene lost 5 bases and the J gene lost 8 bases, with 16 bases spanning the gap. The germline V gene encodes CDR1 SGHTA and CDR2 FQGTGA. The CDR3 is 14 amino acids.

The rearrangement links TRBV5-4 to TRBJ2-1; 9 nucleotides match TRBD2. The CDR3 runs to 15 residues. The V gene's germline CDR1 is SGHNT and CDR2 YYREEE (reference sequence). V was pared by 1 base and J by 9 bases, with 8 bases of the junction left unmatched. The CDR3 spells CASSLNSGSNGEQFF. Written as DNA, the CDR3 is TGTGCCAGCAGCTTGAATAGCGGGAGTAATGGTGAGCAGTTCTTC.

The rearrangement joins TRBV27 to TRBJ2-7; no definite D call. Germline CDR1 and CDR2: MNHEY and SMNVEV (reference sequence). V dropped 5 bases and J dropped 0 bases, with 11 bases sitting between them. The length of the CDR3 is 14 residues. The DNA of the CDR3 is TGTGCCAGCAGTCCGGCGTACAGCTCCTACGAGCAGTACTTC. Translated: CASSPAYSSYEQYF.

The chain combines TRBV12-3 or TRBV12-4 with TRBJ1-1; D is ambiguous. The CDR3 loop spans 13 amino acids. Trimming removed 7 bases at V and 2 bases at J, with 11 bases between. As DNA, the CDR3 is TGTGCCAGCACCTCCCCGGTTAACACTGAAGCTTTCTTT. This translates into CASTSPVNTEAFF.

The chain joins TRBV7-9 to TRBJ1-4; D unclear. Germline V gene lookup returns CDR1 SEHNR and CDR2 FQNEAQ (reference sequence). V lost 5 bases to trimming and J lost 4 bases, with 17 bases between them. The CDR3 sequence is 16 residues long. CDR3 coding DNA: TGTGCCAGCAGCCTGGCCCGGGAAGGTATTAATGAAAAACTGTTTTTT. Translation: CASSLAREGINEKLFF.

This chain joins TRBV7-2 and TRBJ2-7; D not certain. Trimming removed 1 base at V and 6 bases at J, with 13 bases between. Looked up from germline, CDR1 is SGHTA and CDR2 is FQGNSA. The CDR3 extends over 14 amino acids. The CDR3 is CASSLDPGVSEQYF. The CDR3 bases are TGTGCCAGCAGCTTAGATCCCGGAGTCAGCGAGCAGTACTTC. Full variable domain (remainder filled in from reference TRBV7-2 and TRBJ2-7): GAGVSQSPSNKVTEKGKDVELRCDPISGHTALYWYRQSLGQGLEFLIYFQGNSAPDKSGLPSDRFSAERTGGSVSTLTIQRTQQEDSAVYLCASSLDPGVSEQYFGPGTRLTVT.

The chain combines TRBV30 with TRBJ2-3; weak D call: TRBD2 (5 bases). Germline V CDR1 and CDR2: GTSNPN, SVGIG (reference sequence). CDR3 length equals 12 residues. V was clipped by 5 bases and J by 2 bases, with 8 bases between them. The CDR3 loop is CAWGRDTDTQYF. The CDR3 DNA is TGTGCCTGGGGACGGGACACAGATACGCAGTATTTT.

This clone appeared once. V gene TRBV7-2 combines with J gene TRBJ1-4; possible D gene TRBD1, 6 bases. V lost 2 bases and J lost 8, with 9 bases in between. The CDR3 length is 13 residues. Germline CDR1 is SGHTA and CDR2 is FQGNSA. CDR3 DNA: TGTGCCAGCAGCTTACAGGGGACCGAAAAACTGTTTTTT. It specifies CASSLQGTEKLFF.

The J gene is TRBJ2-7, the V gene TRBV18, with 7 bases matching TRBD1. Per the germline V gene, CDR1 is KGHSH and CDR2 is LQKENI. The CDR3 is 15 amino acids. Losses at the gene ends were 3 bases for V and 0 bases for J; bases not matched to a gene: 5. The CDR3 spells CASSPGTASSYEQYF. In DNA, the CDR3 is TGTGCCAGCTCACCTGGGACAGCTAGCTCCTACGAGCAGTACTTC.

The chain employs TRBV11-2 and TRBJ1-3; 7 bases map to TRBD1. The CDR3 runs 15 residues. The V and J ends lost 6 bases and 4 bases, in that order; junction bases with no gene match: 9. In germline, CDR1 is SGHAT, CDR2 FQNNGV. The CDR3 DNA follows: TGTGCCAGCAGTTCCCCGACAGGGACAGGAAACACCATATATTTT. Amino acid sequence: CASSSPTGTGNTIYF.

The CDR3 coding sequence is TGCGCCAGCGGCATACAGGGATCGAACACTGAAGCTTTCTTT. It specifies CASGIQGSNTEAFF. This chain connects TRBV5-1 to TRBJ1-1; a possible D gene is TRBD1 (6 bases). The CDR3 consists of 14 residues. Germline V CDR1 and CDR2: SGHRS, YFSETQ. V was shortened by 7 bases and J by 1 base, with 14 bases between the two germline ends.

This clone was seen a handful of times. In DNA form, the CDR3 reads TGTGCCAGCAGCTCCGCCGGGACAGGGGTCCCAGATACGCAGTATTTT. Translated, it gives CASSSAGTGVPDTQYF. The chain uses TRBV9 and TRBJ2-3; 10 bases match TRBD1. V lost 4 bases and J lost 4; bases outside the gene matches: 9. The CDR3 has 16 amino acids. Germline V CDR1 and CDR2: SGDLS, YYNGEE. Full variable domain (missing parts from reference TRBV9 and TRBJ2-3): DSGVTQTPKHLITATGQRVTLRCSPRSGDLSVYWYQQSLDQGLQFLIQYYNGEERAKGNILERFSAQQFPDLHSELNLSSLELGDSALYFCASSSAGTGVPDTQYFGPGTRLTVL.

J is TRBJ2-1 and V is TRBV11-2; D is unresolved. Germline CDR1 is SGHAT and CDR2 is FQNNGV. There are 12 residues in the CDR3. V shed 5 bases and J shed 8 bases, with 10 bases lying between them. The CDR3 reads CASSPNRDEQFF. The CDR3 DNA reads TGTGCCAGCAGCCCCAACCGAGATGAGCAGTTCTTC.

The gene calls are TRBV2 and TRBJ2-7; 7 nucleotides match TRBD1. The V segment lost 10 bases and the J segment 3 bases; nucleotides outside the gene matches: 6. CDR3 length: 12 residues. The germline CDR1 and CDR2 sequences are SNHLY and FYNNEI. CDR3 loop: CATARDSYEQYF. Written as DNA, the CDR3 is TGTGCCACCGCACGGGACAGCTACGAGCAGTACTTC.

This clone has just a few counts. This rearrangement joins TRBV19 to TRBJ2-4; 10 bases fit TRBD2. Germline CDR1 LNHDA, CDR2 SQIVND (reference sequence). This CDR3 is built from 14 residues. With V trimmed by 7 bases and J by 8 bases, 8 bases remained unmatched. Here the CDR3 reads CASTPGLASDIQYF. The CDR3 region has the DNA TGTGCCAGTACCCCGGGACTAGCGAGCGACATTCAGTACTTC.

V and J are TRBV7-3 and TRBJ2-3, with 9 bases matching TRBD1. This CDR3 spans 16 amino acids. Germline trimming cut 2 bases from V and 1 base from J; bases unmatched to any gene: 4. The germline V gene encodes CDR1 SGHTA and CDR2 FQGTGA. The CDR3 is CASSLGDRVGTDTQYF. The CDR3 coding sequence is TGTGCCAGCAGCTTAGGGGACAGGGTTGGCACAGATACGCAGTATTTT.

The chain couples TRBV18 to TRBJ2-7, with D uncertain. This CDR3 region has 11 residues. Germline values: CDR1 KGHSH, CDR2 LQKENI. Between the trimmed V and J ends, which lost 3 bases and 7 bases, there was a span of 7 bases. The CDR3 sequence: CASSPAEEQYF. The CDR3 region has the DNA TGTGCCAGCTCACCCGCGGAGGAGCAGTACTTC. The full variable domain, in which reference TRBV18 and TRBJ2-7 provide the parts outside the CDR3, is NAGVMQNPRHLVRRRGQEARLRCSPMKGHSHVYWYRQLPEEGLKFMVYLQKENIIDESGMPKERFSAEFPKEGPSILRIQQVVRGDSAAYFCASSPAEEQYFGPGTRLTVT.

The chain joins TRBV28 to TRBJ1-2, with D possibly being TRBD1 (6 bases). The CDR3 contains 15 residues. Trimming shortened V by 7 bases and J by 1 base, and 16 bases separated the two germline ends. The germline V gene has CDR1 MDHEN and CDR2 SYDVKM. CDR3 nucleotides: TGTGCCAGCATCCCCGGACAGACGGGTAACTATGGCTACACCTTC. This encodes CASIPGQTGNYGYTF.

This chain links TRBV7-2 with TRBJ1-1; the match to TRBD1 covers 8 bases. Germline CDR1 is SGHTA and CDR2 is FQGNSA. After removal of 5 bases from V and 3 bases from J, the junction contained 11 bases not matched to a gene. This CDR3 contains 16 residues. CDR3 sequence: CASSHLSGQVYTEAFF. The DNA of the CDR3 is TGTGCCAGCAGCCATTTATCGGGACAGGTCTACACTGAAGCTTTCTTT.

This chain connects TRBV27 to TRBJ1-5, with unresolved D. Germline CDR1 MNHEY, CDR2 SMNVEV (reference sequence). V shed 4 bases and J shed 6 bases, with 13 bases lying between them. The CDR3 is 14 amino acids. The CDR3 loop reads CASSYGGVGQPQHF. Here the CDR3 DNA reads TGTGCCAGCAGTTACGGAGGTGTCGGTCAGCCCCAGCATTTT.

The chain's CDR3 is CASGTSAGEQYF. The CDR3 coding sequence is TGTGCCAGTGGGACTAGCGCGGGCGAGCAGTACTTC. The chain recombines TRBV19 with TRBJ2-7, with 10 bases lining up with TRBD2. CDR1 is LNHDA, CDR2 SQIVND, per germline (reference sequence). The CDR3 has 12 amino acids. V lost 8 bases and J lost 6; bases outside the gene matches: 4.

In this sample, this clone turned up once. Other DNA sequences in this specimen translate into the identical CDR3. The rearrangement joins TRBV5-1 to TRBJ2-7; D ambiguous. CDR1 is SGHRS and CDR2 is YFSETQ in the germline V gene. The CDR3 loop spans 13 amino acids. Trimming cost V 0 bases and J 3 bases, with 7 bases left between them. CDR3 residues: CASSLGQIYEQYF. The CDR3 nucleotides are TGCGCCAGCAGCTTGGGTCAGATCTACGAGCAGTACTTC.

The DNA for the CDR3 is TGTGCCAGCTCACCGGCGAGTACAGGTCAGCCCCAGCATTTT. It codes for CASSPASTGQPQHF. The genes are TRBV18 and TRBJ1-5; TRBD1 is a possible D gene (5 bases). Germline values: CDR1 KGHSH, CDR2 LQKENI. The CDR3 is made up of 14 amino acids. The V end lost 3 bases, the J end lost 6 bases, and 12 bases lay between the germline ends.

The CDR3 DNA sequence: TGTGCCAGCAGTTTTGGAGGGAACTACGAGCAGTACTTC. Amino acids: CASSFGGNYEQYF. V is TRBV27 and J is TRBJ2-7; D possibly corresponds to TRBD2 (6 bases). The CDR3 covers 13 residues. The ends were cut back, 3 bases at V and 3 bases at J, with 9 bases in the middle. Germline CDR1 and CDR2: MNHEY and SMNVEV (reference sequence).

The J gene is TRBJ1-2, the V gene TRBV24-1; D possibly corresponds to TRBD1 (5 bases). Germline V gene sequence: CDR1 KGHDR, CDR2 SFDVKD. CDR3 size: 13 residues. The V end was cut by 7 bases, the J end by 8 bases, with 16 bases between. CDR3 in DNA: TGTGCCACCAGGGCCGCAGGGCTCGACGGCTACACCTTC. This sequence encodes CATRAAGLDGYTF.

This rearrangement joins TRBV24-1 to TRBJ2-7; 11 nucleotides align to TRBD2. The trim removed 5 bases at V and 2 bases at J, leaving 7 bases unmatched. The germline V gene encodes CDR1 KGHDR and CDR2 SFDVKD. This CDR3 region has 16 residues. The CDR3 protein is CATSVELAGVPYEQYF. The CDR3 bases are TGTGCCACCAGTGTCGAACTAGCGGGGGTACCCTACGAGCAGTACTTC.